Described below is a single T cell receptor (beta chain) sequence and its context. Antigen specificity is unknown. Assay: immunoSEQ multiplex PCR; the TCRdb copy retains only in-frame clones and omits some. The sample shows fewer than 110,000 clones, nearly 95% of them seen only once. This record comes from a study of siplizumab effects on memory and regulatory T cells. Study conclusions and caveats: Phenotypic classification as naive or memory proved unattainable for roughly 75-95% of proliferating CD4+ or CD8+ clones. Mapping to unstimulated subsets was achieved for only a minor fraction of alloreactive clones. Significant reduction of alloreactive sequences traceable to unstimulated CD4+ memory cells was observed with siplizumab. Memory cells seemed less diverse than naive T cells, which seemed major alloresponse contributors.

Trimming took off 3 bases at V and 8 bases at J, with 14 bases between the two ends. CDR3 length: 14 amino acids. Germline loops: CDR1 SGDLS, CDR2 YYNGEE. Sample: non-Treg CD4+ T cells sorted from blood. This clonotype originated in a human donor in good health. The chain links TRBV9 to TRBJ1-4, with D perhaps matching TRBD1 (6 bases). The CDR3 loop is CASSARGGNEKLFF. DNA of the CDR3: TGTGCCAGCAGCGCCCGGGGGGGCAACGAAAAACTGTTTTTT.